These T cell receptor beta chains were read from a single sample in a study of Ad26.COV2.S vaccination and SARS-CoV-2 variants. Produced via immunoSEQ multiplex PCR; TCRdb's table is partial and in-frame only. The sample yields about 250,000 clones, around nine tenths seen once. Sequenced here: peripheral blood, sampled in a trial of Ad26.COV2.S vaccine versus placebo. The origin of the receptors is a person between 18 and 60 years old who received the Ad26.COV2.S COVID-19 vaccine or a placebo. Each CDR3 is given with its conserved first and last residue. The D gene is left open where the match is weak. Clone size, where shown, is once, few, many, or a class for clones that have expanded.

D gene: TRBD1
CDR3 length: 16
J gene: TRBJ1-2
V gene: TRBV5-6
clone size: once
CDR3 protein: CASAKQGRQASHGYTF
CDR3 DNA: TGTGCCAGCGCAAAACAGGGGAGACAGGCCTCGCATGGCTACACCTTC

D gene: -
CDR3 length: 13
J gene: TRBJ1-2
V gene: TRBV12-3/TRBV12-4
clone size: -
CDR3 protein: CASSLWQDYGYTF
CDR3 DNA: TGTGCCAGCAGTTTATGGCAGGACTATGGCTACACCTTC

D gene: -
CDR3 length: 16
J gene: TRBJ1-6
V gene: TRBV7-2
clone size: once
CDR3 protein: CASSPGTSSYNSPLHF
CDR3 DNA: TGTGCCAGCAGCCCCGGTACGAGCTCCTATAATTCACCCCTCCACTTT

D gene: -
CDR3 length: 14
J gene: TRBJ1-3
V gene: TRBV28
clone size: -
CDR3 protein: CASINGGSGNTIYF
CDR3 DNA: TGTGCCAGCATAAACGGGGGTAGTGGAAACACCATATATTTT

D gene: TRBD2
CDR3 length: 16
J gene: TRBJ2-5
V gene: TRBV3-1/TRBV3-2
clone size: -
CDR3 protein: CASSPSGGAERETQYF
CDR3 DNA: TGTGCCAGCAGCCCTAGCGGGGGGGCCGAGAGGGAGACCCAGTACTTC

D gene: -
CDR3 length: 14
J gene: TRBJ2-1
V gene: TRBV7-9
clone size: -
CDR3 protein: CASSLAGGLNEQFF
CDR3 DNA: TGTGCCAGCAGCTTAGCGGGGGGACTCAATGAGCAGTTCTTC

D gene: TRBD1
CDR3 length: 14
J gene: TRBJ1-2
V gene: TRBV4-1
clone size: -
CDR3 protein: CASSQGQMNYGYTF
CDR3 DNA: TGCGCCAGCAGCCAGGGACAGATGAACTATGGCTACACCTTC

D gene: -
CDR3 length: 15
J gene: TRBJ2-1
V gene: TRBV11-2
clone size: few
CDR3 protein: CASSSERSSYNEQFF
CDR3 DNA: TGTGCCAGCAGCTCCGAGCGGAGCTCCTACAATGAGCAGTTCTTC

D gene: TRBD1
CDR3 length: 14
J gene: TRBJ2-1
V gene: TRBV5-4
clone size: once
CDR3 protein: CASSYGTGWNEQFF
CDR3 DNA: TGTGCCAGCAGCTACGGGACAGGTTGGAATGAGCAGTTCTTC

D gene: TRBD1
CDR3 length: 16
J gene: TRBJ2-2
V gene: TRBV10-3
clone size: -
CDR3 protein: CAISERGDRGTGELFF
CDR3 DNA: TGTGCCATCAGTGAAAGAGGGGACAGGGGGACCGGGGAGCTGTTTTTT

D gene: TRBD2
CDR3 length: 14
J gene: TRBJ2-5
V gene: TRBV3-1/TRBV3-2
clone size: once
CDR3 protein: CASRDGRASETQYF
CDR3 DNA: TGTGCCAGCAGAGACGGGAGGGCCTCGGAGACCCAGTACTTC

D gene: TRBD2
CDR3 length: 14
J gene: TRBJ2-1
V gene: TRBV11-2
clone size: -
CDR3 protein: CASSNSGGAYEQFF
CDR3 DNA: TGTGCCAGCAGCAATAGCGGGGGGGCCTATGAGCAGTTCTTC

D gene: TRBD2
CDR3 length: 18
J gene: TRBJ2-3
V gene: TRBV30
clone size: -
CDR3 protein: CAWSVRRTSGGSTDTQYF
CDR3 DNA: TGTGCCTGGAGTGTACGGAGGACTAGCGGGGGGTCCACAGATACGCAGTATTTT

D gene: TRBD2
CDR3 length: 15
J gene: TRBJ2-3
V gene: TRBV2
clone size: -
CDR3 protein: CASSDGRGYTDTQYF
CDR3 DNA: TGTGCCAGCAGTGATGGGCGGGGGTACACAGATACGCAGTATTTT

D gene: -
CDR3 length: 15
J gene: TRBJ1-3
V gene: TRBV4-3
clone size: -
CDR3 protein: CASSPDENQGNTIYF
CDR3 DNA: TGCGCCAGCAGCCCGGACGAGAACCAAGGGAACACCATATATTTT

D gene: TRBD2
CDR3 length: 19
J gene: TRBJ2-7
V gene: TRBV2
clone size: -
CDR3 protein: CASSARLAGAFPPSYEQYF
CDR3 DNA: TGTGCCAGCAGTGCCCGACTAGCGGGGGCCTTCCCCCCATCCTACGAACAGTACTTC

D gene: -
CDR3 length: 16
J gene: TRBJ1-4
V gene: TRBV6-1
clone size: once
CDR3 protein: CASSESRLQPNEKLFF
CDR3 DNA: TGTGCCAGCAGTGAGTCCCGCCTACAACCTAATGAAAAACTGTTTTTT

D gene: -
CDR3 length: 13
J gene: TRBJ2-1
V gene: TRBV5-4
clone size: -
CDR3 protein: CASGAIGGNEQFF
CDR3 DNA: TGTGCCAGCGGGGCAATCGGAGGGAATGAGCAGTTCTTC

D gene: -
CDR3 length: 14
J gene: TRBJ2-5
V gene: TRBV9
clone size: -
CDR3 protein: CASSATGNQETQYF
CDR3 DNA: TGTGCCAGCAGCGCCACAGGGAATCAAGAGACCCAGTACTTC

D gene: -
CDR3 length: 13
J gene: TRBJ2-5
V gene: TRBV18
clone size: -
CDR3 protein: CASSRRDGETQYF
CDR3 DNA: TGTGCCAGCTCACGGAGGGATGGAGAGACCCAGTACTTC

D gene: -
CDR3 length: 14
J gene: TRBJ2-1
V gene: TRBV4-2
clone size: -
CDR3 protein: CASSQGSSYNEQFF
CDR3 DNA: TGTGCCAGCAGCCAAGGGAGCTCCTACAATGAGCAGTTCTTC

D gene: TRBD1
CDR3 length: 14
J gene: TRBJ1-5
V gene: TRBV6-5
clone size: -
CDR3 protein: CATMLTGEYQPQHF
CDR3 DNA: TGTGCCACCATGCTTACAGGGGAATATCAGCCCCAGCATTTT

D gene: -
CDR3 length: 16
J gene: TRBJ1-5
V gene: TRBV7-9
clone size: -
CDR3 protein: CASSQGGTLSNQPQHF
CDR3 DNA: TGTGCCAGCAGCCAAGGGGGGACCCTTAGCAATCAGCCCCAGCATTTT

D gene: -
CDR3 length: 11
J gene: TRBJ2-1
V gene: TRBV6-2/TRBV6-3
clone size: -
CDR3 protein: CASSYEYEQFF
CDR3 DNA: TGTGCCAGCAGTTACGAGTATGAGCAGTTCTTC

D gene: TRBD2
CDR3 length: 17
J gene: TRBJ2-2
V gene: TRBV4-2
clone size: -
CDR3 protein: CASSQVSSGRAAGELFF
CDR3 DNA: TGTGCCAGCAGCCAAGTCTCTAGCGGGAGGGCGGCCGGGGAGCTGTTTTTT

D gene: TRBD2
CDR3 length: 13
J gene: TRBJ2-1
V gene: TRBV6-5
clone size: -
CDR3 protein: CASTSGTYNEQFF
CDR3 DNA: TGTGCCAGTACTAGCGGGACCTACAATGAGCAGTTCTTC

D gene: -
CDR3 length: 17
J gene: TRBJ2-1
V gene: TRBV7-9
clone size: -
CDR3 protein: CASSPGRWDETNNEQFF
CDR3 DNA: TGTGCCAGCAGCCCAGGCCGTTGGGACGAAACAAACAATGAGCAGTTCTTC

D gene: -
CDR3 length: 18
J gene: TRBJ1-5
V gene: TRBV2
clone size: -
CDR3 protein: CASSLDRRGVYSNQPQHF
CDR3 DNA: TGTGCCAGCAGTTTAGACAGGAGGGGAGTTTATAGCAATCAGCCCCAGCATTTT

D gene: TRBD1
CDR3 length: 12
J gene: TRBJ2-3
V gene: TRBV12-3/TRBV12-4
clone size: -
CDR3 protein: CASSQGQGDQYF
CDR3 DNA: TGTGCCAGCAGTCAGGGACAGGGGGACCAGTATTTT

D gene: -
CDR3 length: 13
J gene: TRBJ1-1
V gene: TRBV30
clone size: -
CDR3 protein: CAWRRQLNTEAFF
CDR3 DNA: TGTGCCTGGAGACGACAGTTGAACACTGAAGCTTTCTTT

D gene: -
CDR3 length: 14
J gene: TRBJ1-6
V gene: TRBV30
clone size: few
CDR3 protein: CAWSVLVRNSPLHF
CDR3 DNA: TGTGCCTGGAGTGTACTTGTGAGGAATTCACCCCTCCACTTT

D gene: TRBD1
CDR3 length: 15
J gene: TRBJ2-4
V gene: TRBV6-5
clone size: -
CDR3 protein: CASGRTGDVKNIQYF
CDR3 DNA: TGTGCCAGCGGTCGGACAGGGGACGTCAAAAACATTCAGTACTTC

D gene: -
CDR3 length: 13
J gene: TRBJ1-2
V gene: TRBV9
clone size: -
CDR3 protein: CASSVEQNYGYTF
CDR3 DNA: TGTGCCAGCAGCGTAGAACAGAACTATGGCTACACCTTC

D gene: -
CDR3 length: 16
J gene: TRBJ2-2
V gene: TRBV7-3
clone size: few
CDR3 protein: CASSLTGASLSGELFF
CDR3 DNA: TGTGCCAGCAGCTTGACCGGGGCCTCGCTAAGCGGGGAGCTGTTTTTT

D gene: -
CDR3 length: 15
J gene: TRBJ1-6
V gene: TRBV27
clone size: -
CDR3 protein: CASTPRGLGNSPLHF
CDR3 DNA: TGTGCCAGCACCCCTCGGGGGCTAGGGAATTCACCCCTCCACTTT

D gene: -
CDR3 length: 13
J gene: TRBJ2-2
V gene: TRBV24-1
clone size: -
CDR3 protein: CATSDRGYAELFF
CDR3 DNA: TGTGCCACCAGTGATCGGGGATACGCGGAGCTGTTTTTT

D gene: TRBD2
CDR3 length: 17
J gene: TRBJ2-2
V gene: TRBV6-1
clone size: -
CDR3 protein: CASSDRGVGLFTGELFF
CDR3 DNA: TGTGCCAGCAGTGATCGGGGGGTGGGCCTGTTCACCGGGGAGCTGTTTTTT

D gene: -
CDR3 length: 15
J gene: TRBJ2-2
V gene: TRBV19
clone size: -
CDR3 protein: CASSIHAGGAGELFF
CDR3 DNA: TGTGCCAGTAGTATACACGCAGGGGGGGCCGGGGAGCTGTTTTTT

D gene: TRBD1
CDR3 length: 15
J gene: TRBJ1-4
V gene: TRBV7-2
clone size: -
CDR3 protein: CASSGTGARNEKLFF
CDR3 DNA: TGTGCCAGCAGCGGCACAGGGGCGCGAAACGAAAAACTGTTTTTT

D gene: -
CDR3 length: 18
J gene: TRBJ2-3
V gene: TRBV19
clone size: -
CDR3 protein: CASSIRSPSGVRTDTQYF
CDR3 DNA: TGTGCCAGTAGTATTAGGTCCCCCTCTGGGGTTCGGACAGATACGCAGTATTTT

D gene: -
CDR3 length: 13
J gene: TRBJ1-5
V gene: TRBV15
clone size: -
CDR3 protein: CATSTKPPGHQHF
CDR3 DNA: TGTGCCACCAGCACGAAACCTCCGGGACACCAGCATTTT

D gene: -
CDR3 length: 14
J gene: TRBJ2-1
V gene: TRBV21-1
clone size: -
CDR3 protein: CASGGGQGYNEQFF
CDR3 DNA: TGTGCCAGCGGGGGTGGGCAGGGATACAATGAGCAGTTCTTC

D gene: TRBD1
CDR3 length: 13
J gene: TRBJ2-1
V gene: TRBV6-4
clone size: -
CDR3 protein: CASSRQGANEQFF
CDR3 DNA: TGTGCCAGCAGCAGACAGGGAGCCAATGAGCAGTTCTTC

D gene: TRBD2
CDR3 length: 18
J gene: TRBJ2-1
V gene: TRBV7-9
clone size: -
CDR3 protein: CASSFTGLAGEGGNEQFF
CDR3 DNA: TGTGCCAGCAGCTTTACGGGACTAGCGGGAGAAGGGGGGAATGAGCAGTTCTTC

D gene: -
CDR3 length: 13
J gene: TRBJ1-5
V gene: TRBV30
clone size: -
CDR3 protein: CAWSVQVNQPQHF
CDR3 DNA: TGTGCCTGGAGTGTACAGGTCAATCAGCCCCAGCATTTT

D gene: -
CDR3 length: 16
J gene: TRBJ1-2
V gene: TRBV5-4
clone size: few
CDR3 protein: CASSPHYKGGNYGYTF
CDR3 DNA: TGTGCCAGCAGCCCGCATTATAAGGGAGGAAACTATGGCTACACCTTC

D gene: TRBD1
CDR3 length: 16
J gene: TRBJ1-2
V gene: TRBV30
clone size: -
CDR3 protein: CAWSNRGARSVYGYTF
CDR3 DNA: TGTGCCTGGAGTAACAGGGGGGCCCGATCAGTCTATGGCTACACCTTC